In its sample, the clone carrying this T cell receptor (beta chain) was seen a few times. Its antigen is as yet unknown. This entry belongs to a study of T-cell reconstitution after alpha-beta-depleted transplantation in children. Overall study findings and caveats: Some patients owed their high day-60 TCRbeta diversity to surviving recipient T cells and thymic progenitors. The origin of alpha-beta T cells about two months after transplant was reportedly several hundred expanded graft clones. A year had passed since transplant, and T-cell counts and diversity by then came mostly from newly produced T cells.

This sample's TCRbeta library carried unique molecular identifier barcodes. TCRdb ran MiXCR on the PCR reads and lists one entry per CDR3 protein. Here the sample spans 600,000 to 700,000 distinct CDR3 sequences, over 10% being singletons. CDR3 size: 13 residues. Germline assignment: CDR1 MGHDK and CDR2 SYGVNS. V shed 6 bases and J 6 bases; nucleotides not matched to a gene: 8. The chain is built from TRBV25-1 and TRBJ2-7, with TRBD2 matching 7 bases. This receptor was taken from a girl aged 2-15 years with congenital amegakaryocytic thrombocytopenia, due to receive a stem cell transplant. Sequenced material: PBMCs, taken before TCRalphabeta/CD19-depleted stem cell transplant. Here the CDR3 DNA reads TGTGCCAGCAGGAGCGGGATAAAGTCCGAGCAGTACTTC. As protein: CASRSGIKSEQYF.